The rows below give T cell receptor beta chains drawn from one sample of a study of monozygotic twins with cystic fibrosis. Using immunoSEQ multiplex PCR, the repertoire was profiled, and TCRdb retains in-frame clones only, with some absent. The data show about 32,000 clones, with 80% to 95% seen just once and roughly 0.9% held by the top ten. Specimen: blood. Source of these receptors: a girl aged 2-9 years with cystic fibrosis. The CDR3 runs from the conserved cysteine through the conserved F or W. The D gene is left open where the match is weak. The size entry is marked missing in some rows and otherwise reads once, few, many or a size class.

-	TRBV9	-	TRBJ2-5	TGTGCCAGCAGCGTAGACGGGTCCGACCAAGAGACCCAGTACTTC	CASSVDGSDQETQYF
-	TRBV28	-	TRBJ1-1	TGTGCCACCGGGTTCCGTGAAGCTTTCTTT	CATGFREAFF
-	TRBV7-9	TRBD2	TRBJ2-1	TGTGCCAGCAGCCGGGAGGGCCATGAGCAGTTCTTC	CASSREGHEQFF
once	TRBV29-1	TRBD1	TRBJ1-1	TGCAGCGTGCCGACAGGGGCGGGTGAAGCTTTCTTT	CSVPTGAGEAFF
-	TRBV18	-	TRBJ1-1	TGTGCCAGCTCACCCAGCCAACCGCAGAACACTGAAGCTTTCTTT	CASSPSQPQNTEAFF
-	TRBV5-1	TRBD1	TRBJ2-7	TGCGCCAGCAGCTGGACTCTGACAGGGCCGTCCTACGAGCAGTACTTC	CASSWTLTGPSYEQYF
-	TRBV5-5	-	TRBJ1-1	TGTGCCAGCAGCCGTACCCGGTATGAAGCTTTCTTT	CASSRTRYEAFF
-	TRBV19	-	TRBJ1-5	TGTGCCAGTAGTTTTATTAGCAATCAGCCCCAGCATTTT	CASSFISNQPQHF
-	TRBV18	-	TRBJ1-1	TGTGCCAGCTCACCAGCGAAGGGGCTCACTGAAGCTTTCTTT	CASSPAKGLTEAFF
-	TRBV28	-	TRBJ1-1	TGTGCCAGCTCAGGATTTATGAACACTGAAGCTTTCTTT	CASSGFMNTEAFF
-	TRBV28	-	TRBJ2-5	TGTGCCATCGAGGATGGGCAGGGTGGGGAGACCCAGTACTTC	CAIEDGQGGETQYF
-	TRBV2	-	TRBJ2-1	TGTGCCAGCAGTGAAGAGGGGAACTCCTACAATGAGCAGTTCTTC	CASSEEGNSYNEQFF
-	TRBV4-1	TRBD2	TRBJ2-7	TGCGCCAGCAGCCGCGCCACCTCAGCTAGCGGGAGGGCCGTCTCCTACGAGCAGTACTTC	CASSRATSASGRAVSYEQYF
-	TRBV5-1	-	TRBJ2-7	TGCGCCAGCAGCGTCGGGGGCGCTTACGAGCAGTACTTC	CASSVGGAYEQYF
-	TRBV25-1	-	TRBJ2-1	TGTGCCAGCAGTGCCCAGGGTTTGTCCTACAATGAGCAGTTCTTC	CASSAQGLSYNEQFF
-	TRBV25-1	-	TRBJ1-4	TGTGCCAGCAGTGAAGAGGGCAGGGGAATGTATGAAAAACTGTTTTTT	CASSEEGRGMYEKLFF
-	TRBV25-1	-	TRBJ1-1	TGTGCCAGCAGTGACGAGGGGAGAGGGGGGAACACTGAAGCTTTCTTT	CASSDEGRGGNTEAFF
-	TRBV11-2	-	TRBJ2-2	TGTGCCAGCAGCTTAGATTACGGGGGCGGGAACACCGGGGAGCTGTTTTTT	CASSLDYGGGNTGELFF
-	TRBV4-3	-	TRBJ1-2	TGCGCCAGCAGCCAAGATAGAAGGGAAAGCTACACCTTC	CASSQDRRESYTF
-	TRBV21-1	-	TRBJ2-7	TGTGCCAGCAGCAAAGTCCTCCTGCCTTGTATGTACGAGCAGTACTTC	CASSKVLLPCMYEQYF
-	TRBV5-1	TRBD2	TRBJ2-7	TGCGCCAGCAGCTTGTCTAGCGGGAGCTACGAGCAGTACTTC	CASSLSSGSYEQYF
-	TRBV18	-	TRBJ2-7	TGTGCCAGCTCACCAGGAGGGGCGAGCTCCTACGAGCAGTACTTC	CASSPGGASSYEQYF
once	TRBV7-2	TRBD1	TRBJ1-1	TGTGCCAGCAGCTTAGAAAGGGACAGCTTGAACACTGAAGCTTTCTTT	CASSLERDSLNTEAFF
-	TRBV6-6	-	TRBJ1-1	TGTGCCAGCAGTTACCAAGGGAAAGTGAACACTGAAGCTTTCTTT	CASSYQGKVNTEAFF